This T cell receptor beta chain derives from a study of metastatic and nonmetastatic thyroid tumors. Study summary: Repertoires from blood and tumor or nodule tissue of malignant and benign thyroid patients were compared. Study observations and caveats: For both blood and tumor, malignant thyroid tumors reportedly showed significantly higher TCR beta diversity than benign nodules did.

No patient received treatment before thyroid surgery. TCRdb reprocessed the PCR reads via MiXCR. The data hold about 14,000 clones, with about 33% observed a single time. This clone was recorded a few times. Its target is unknown. This clonotype originated in a female donor with papillary thyroid cancer or a benign thyroid nodule (not recorded which). Some clones in this sample may be carry-over from other donors' samples. Sequenced sample: tumor tissue.

CDR3 coding DNA: TGTGCCAGTAGTATAGGGACAGGGACCCACTATGGCTACACCTTC. Protein: CASSIGTGTHYGYTF. J is TRBJ1-2 and V is TRBV19; 8 bases map to TRBD1. Trimming cost V 1 base and J 3 bases; bases outside gene matches: 4. Germline assignment: CDR1 LNHDA and CDR2 SQIVND (reference sequence). The CDR3 is made up of 15 amino acids.